The 2 T cell receptor beta chains listed next were all sequenced from one sample in a study of CD8+ T cells in alopecia areata. Sequencing templates came from extracted RNA that was reverse transcribed into cDNA. Sequenced by immunoSEQ multiplex PCR; TCRdb stores in-frame clones only, minus some. The data show 170,000 or so clones, with around 60% seen just once and roughly 14% held by the top ten. The sequencing used CD4+ T cells sorted from blood, collected at week 0. These receptor sequences come from a human donor with alopecia areata.

This clone has a handful of counts. The chain links TRBV4-2 to TRBJ1-1; 8 nucleotides agree with TRBD1. J gave up 3 bases and V 5 bases, and 2 bases lay outside the gene matches. The CDR3 consists of 13 residues. The V gene's germline CDR1 is LGHNA and CDR2 YNFKEQ. The CDR3 region has the DNA TGTGCCAGCAGCAACAGGGGGGACACTGAAGCTTTCTTT. Protein: CASSNRGDTEAFF.

The CDR3 nucleotides read TGCAGCGTAGTACGACAGGGCGCCCTCGACGAGCAGTACTTC. Amino acid sequence: CSVVRQGALDEQYF. This chain links TRBV29-1 with TRBJ2-7, with 7 bases fitting TRBD1. This CDR3 is 14 amino acids long. Germline values: CDR1 SQVTM, CDR2 ANQGSEA. V gave up 6 bases and J gave up 5 bases; unmatched junction bases: 13.